These T cell receptor beta chains were read from a single sample in a study of CD8 T cells in ankylosing spondylitis. MiXCR, run by TCRdb on the 5' RACE reads, gives a single entry per CDR3 protein. The data show approximately 300,000 distinct CDR3 sequences, 15% to 20% seen once. The sample taken for sequencing was blood, either unsorted or a sorted T cell fraction (not recorded which). Receptors were obtained from a male donor with ankylosing spondylitis or in good health (not recorded which). The CDR3 runs from the conserved cysteine through the conserved F or W. Fields, in order: D gene, clone size, V gene, J gene, CDR3 DNA, CDR3 protein. The D gene is left open where the match is weak. A row's size may be missing; if present it is once, few, many or a size class.

d_call: -
clone_size: -
v_call: TRBV15
j_call: TRBJ2-2
cdr3_nt: TGTGCCACCAGCCTGGTCTACACCGGGGAGCTGTTTTTT
cdr3_aa: CATSLVYTGELFF

d_call: -
clone_size: few
v_call: TRBV7-2
j_call: TRBJ2-3
cdr3_nt: TGTGCCAGCAGCTTAGAGTTCAGCACAGATACGCAGTATTTT
cdr3_aa: CASSLEFSTDTQYF

d_call: TRBD1
clone_size: -
v_call: TRBV20-1
j_call: TRBJ1-5
cdr3_nt: TGCAGTGCTAGAGATTCGGCCAGGGGGGGCCAGCCCCAGCATTTT
cdr3_aa: CSARDSARGGQPQHF

d_call: TRBD1
clone_size: -
v_call: TRBV5-5
j_call: TRBJ1-6
cdr3_nt: TGTGCCAGCAGCTACAGGGGGTTGGATTCACCCCTCCACTTT
cdr3_aa: CASSYRGLDSPLHF

d_call: TRBD1
clone_size: many
v_call: TRBV5-1
j_call: TRBJ1-1
cdr3_nt: TGCGCCAGCAGCCTAGGGACAGAATCATACACTGAAGCTTTCTTT
cdr3_aa: CASSLGTESYTEAFF

d_call: TRBD2
clone_size: few
v_call: TRBV3-1
j_call: TRBJ2-2
cdr3_nt: TGTGCCAGCAGCCCGATAGCGGGAGGTGTCACCGGGGAGCTGTTTTTT
cdr3_aa: CASSPIAGGVTGELFF

d_call: TRBD2
clone_size: few
v_call: TRBV5-1
j_call: TRBJ2-3
cdr3_nt: TGCGCCAGCAGCTTGGGACTAGCGGGAGTCACAGATACGCAGTATTTT
cdr3_aa: CASSLGLAGVTDTQYF

d_call: -
clone_size: few
v_call: TRBV12-3/TRBV12-4
j_call: TRBJ1-1
cdr3_nt: TGTGCCAGCAGTTCACCGGGGGGCGAAGCTTTCTTT
cdr3_aa: CASSSPGGEAFF

d_call: -
clone_size: once
v_call: TRBV11-2
j_call: TRBJ2-2
cdr3_nt: TGTGCCAGCAGCGATAGCTGGGGCGGGGAGCTGTTTTTT
cdr3_aa: CASSDSWGGELFF

d_call: TRBD2
clone_size: -
v_call: TRBV20-1
j_call: TRBJ2-1
cdr3_nt: TGCAGTGCTAGACGGACTAGCGGGGGAAGCTCCTACAATGAGCAGTTCTTC
cdr3_aa: CSARRTSGGSSYNEQFF

d_call: -
clone_size: -
v_call: TRBV28
j_call: TRBJ1-5
cdr3_nt: TGTGCCAGCAGAACCACCGACAGGAGAGATCAGCCCCAGCATTTT
cdr3_aa: CASRTTDRRDQPQHF

d_call: TRBD1
clone_size: many
v_call: TRBV29-1
j_call: TRBJ2-4
cdr3_nt: TGCAGCGTAGTAGGGGGCTCCAAAAACATTCAGTACTTC
cdr3_aa: CSVVGGSKNIQYF

d_call: -
clone_size: few
v_call: TRBV29-1
j_call: TRBJ2-2
cdr3_nt: TGCAGCGTTGGGCAGCGGGTGAACACCGGGGAGCTGTTTTTT
cdr3_aa: CSVGQRVNTGELFF

d_call: -
clone_size: -
v_call: TRBV7-2
j_call: TRBJ2-3
cdr3_nt: TGTGCCAGCAGCTTAGTCGGCTCCGGTGGCACAGATACGCAGTATTTT
cdr3_aa: CASSLVGSGGTDTQYF

d_call: TRBD1
clone_size: -
v_call: TRBV28
j_call: TRBJ1-4
cdr3_nt: TGTGCCAGCAGGTATACAGGGGGAGGTGAAAAACTGTTTTTT
cdr3_aa: CASRYTGGGEKLFF

d_call: -
clone_size: -
v_call: TRBV5-6
j_call: TRBJ2-1
cdr3_nt: TGTGCCAGCAGCTTGTTAACAGTTGTCCACAATGAGCAGTTCTTC
cdr3_aa: CASSLLTVVHNEQFF

d_call: -
clone_size: -
v_call: TRBV5-1
j_call: TRBJ1-2
cdr3_nt: TGCGCCAGCAGAGGAACAGTATCCCCAGGGGGCTACACCTTC
cdr3_aa: CASRGTVSPGGYTF

d_call: TRBD2
clone_size: few
v_call: TRBV7-7
j_call: TRBJ2-5
cdr3_nt: TGTGCTAGCAGCCCAGGGGCTAGCGGGAGGACCCAGTACTTC
cdr3_aa: CASSPGASGRTQYF

d_call: -
clone_size: -
v_call: TRBV20-1
j_call: TRBJ1-5
cdr3_nt: TGCAGTGCCAGAGAGGGGGGGCCAGATCAGCCCCAGCATTTT
cdr3_aa: CSAREGGPDQPQHF

d_call: -
clone_size: many
v_call: TRBV12-3/TRBV12-4
j_call: TRBJ2-5
cdr3_nt: TGTGCCAGCAGTTTAGACCAGATCGAGACCCAGTACTTC
cdr3_aa: CASSLDQIETQYF

d_call: TRBD1
clone_size: many
v_call: TRBV25-1
j_call: TRBJ2-3
cdr3_nt: TGTGCCAGCAGTGACTCCGGGACAGGGGACACAGATACGCAGTATTTT
cdr3_aa: CASSDSGTGDTDTQYF

d_call: TRBD1
clone_size: many
v_call: TRBV6-1
j_call: TRBJ2-5
cdr3_nt: TGTGCCAGCAGTGAAGGGACAGGGTCGGGTACCCAGTACTTC
cdr3_aa: CASSEGTGSGTQYF

d_call: -
clone_size: -
v_call: TRBV29-1
j_call: TRBJ1-2
cdr3_nt: TGCAGCGTTGAAGATAACAGGGTTGACTACACCTTC
cdr3_aa: CSVEDNRVDYTF

d_call: -
clone_size: many
v_call: TRBV27
j_call: TRBJ2-1
cdr3_nt: TGTGCCAGCAGTTTATATATGCCGGGATCCTCCTACAATGAGCAGTTCTTC
cdr3_aa: CASSLYMPGSSYNEQFF

d_call: -
clone_size: -
v_call: TRBV20-1
j_call: TRBJ2-3
cdr3_nt: TGCAGTGCTAGCCGAGTAGGAGATACGCAGTATTTT
cdr3_aa: CSASRVGDTQYF

d_call: TRBD1
clone_size: -
v_call: TRBV5-1
j_call: TRBJ2-5
cdr3_nt: TGCGCCAGCAGCGCCGGACAGGGGGCCTTTCAAGAGACCCAGTACTTC
cdr3_aa: CASSAGQGAFQETQYF

d_call: -
clone_size: many
v_call: TRBV4-1
j_call: TRBJ2-1
cdr3_nt: TGCGCCAGCAGCCAACTGACAGGTGCTTACAATGAGCAGTTCTTC
cdr3_aa: CASSQLTGAYNEQFF

d_call: -
clone_size: few
v_call: TRBV5-1
j_call: TRBJ2-6
cdr3_nt: TGCGCCAGCAGCTTGGCCGCCAGACACAGCTCTGGGGCCAACGTCCTGACTTTC
cdr3_aa: CASSLAARHSSGANVLTF

d_call: TRBD1
clone_size: few
v_call: TRBV4-2
j_call: TRBJ2-1
cdr3_nt: TGTGCCAGCAGCCAGTGGCAGGGGGCCAGCAATGAGCAGTTCTTC
cdr3_aa: CASSQWQGASNEQFF